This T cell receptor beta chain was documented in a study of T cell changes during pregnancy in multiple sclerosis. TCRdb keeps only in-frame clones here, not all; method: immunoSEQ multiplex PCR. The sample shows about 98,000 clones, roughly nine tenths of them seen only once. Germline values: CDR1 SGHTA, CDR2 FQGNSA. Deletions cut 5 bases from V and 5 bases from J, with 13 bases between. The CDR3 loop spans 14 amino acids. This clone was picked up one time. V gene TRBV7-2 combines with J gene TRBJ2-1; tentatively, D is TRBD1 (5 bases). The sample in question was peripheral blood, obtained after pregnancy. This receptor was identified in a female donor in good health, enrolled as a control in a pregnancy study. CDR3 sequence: CASSAWGGNNEQFF. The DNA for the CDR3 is TGTGCCAGCAGCGCTTGGGGCGGAAACAATGAGCAGTTCTTC. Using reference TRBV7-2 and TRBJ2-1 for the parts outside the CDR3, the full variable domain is GAGVSQSPSNKVTEKGKDVELRCDPISGHTALYWYRQSLGQGLEFLIYFQGNSAPDKSGLPSDRFSAERTGGSVSTLTIQRTQQEDSAVYLCASSAWGGNNEQFFGPGTRLTVL.